These 9 T cell receptor beta chains share one sample of origin, sequenced in a study of graft-versus-host responses after intestinal transplantation. Repertoires were generated with immunoSEQ multiplex PCR, while TCRdb's copy carries only in-frame clones and drops some. The data show 14,000 or so clones, about 33% seen once. The sample consisted of alloreactive CD4+ T cells from a mixed lymphocyte reaction culture, taken before intestinal transplant. As for subset: CFSE-low proliferating T cells sorted from roughly six-day pre-transplant mixed lymphocyte reaction (GvH or HvG direction). These receptors all come from a human patient who received an intestinal transplant.

Remarks on this clone: Since no conserved phenylalanine or tryptophan closes the CDR3, a read error is the likely cause. It is unclear where the CDR3 begins or ends on the DNA, so no DNA is shown, and the CDR3 is as TCRdb lists it. This chain uses TRBV27 with TRBJ1-2. The CDR3 comprises 9 residues, both ends counted. CDR1 is MNHEY, CDR2 SMNVEV, per germline (reference sequence). CDR3 amino acids: CASRTRRPP.

This clone has only a few counts. This chain uses TRBV11-2 with TRBJ2-2; 13 bases are shared with TRBD2. The CDR3 sequence is 16 residues long. V lost 3 bases and J lost 7; bases outside the gene matches: 5. The germline V gene has CDR1 SGHAT and CDR2 FQNNGV. The CDR3 DNA is TGTGCCAGCAGCTTGGGACTAGCGGGATCGGGCGGGGAGCTGTTTTTT. Amino acids: CASSLGLAGSGGELFF.

This clone is a singleton in its sample. The chain links TRBV29-1 to TRBJ2-7; 10 nucleotides align to TRBD1. V lost 5 bases and J lost 3; bases outside the gene matches: 1. This CDR3 contains 12 residues. Germline values: CDR1 SQVTM, CDR2 ANQGSEA. Here the CDR3 reads CSVRDRGYEQYF. CDR3 DNA: TGCAGCGTTCGGGACAGGGGCTACGAGCAGTACTTC.

In this sample, this clone is medium-sized. The J gene is TRBJ2-7, the V gene TRBV6-5; a possible D gene is TRBD2 (6 bases). In germline, CDR1 is MNHEY, CDR2 SVGAGI. V lost 8 bases and J 3 bases, leaving 14 bases between the germline ends. CDR3 size: 13 residues. The DNA for the CDR3 is TGTGCCAGCGGTAGACTAGGAGTCTACGAGCAGTACTTC. Encoded protein: CASGRLGVYEQYF.

This clone was seen a few times. The chain joins TRBV6-5 to TRBJ2-1, with TRBD2 identical over 11 bases. The CDR3 loop spans 15 amino acids. J lost 3 bases, V lost 7 bases, and 5 bases had no gene match. CDR1 and CDR2 from the germline V gene are MNHEY and SVGAGI. CDR3 sequence (DNA): TGTGCCAGCACCCGTACTAGCGGGAGCTACAATGAGCAGTTCTTC. Translating gives CASTRTSGSYNEQFF.

J is TRBJ2-7 and V is TRBV11-2; D gene ambiguous. Germline loops: CDR1 SGHAT, CDR2 FQNNGV. CDR3 length: 17 residues. Trimming pared 1 base from V and 4 bases from J, leaving 20 bases between. CDR3 loop: CASSLVSGPSNLYEQYF. In DNA, the CDR3 is TGTGCCAGCAGCTTAGTTTCTGGTCCTAGTAATTTGTACGAGCAGTACTTC.

The V and J genes are TRBV6-5 and TRBJ1-2; D unresolved. Per the germline V gene, CDR1 is MNHEY and CDR2 is SVGAGI. Trimming took off 0 bases at V and 2 bases at J, with 10 bases between the two ends. The CDR3 spans 15 residues. This CDR3 reads CASSYSRTDNYGYTF. The DNA of the CDR3 is TGTGCCAGCAGTTACTCTAGGACGGACAACTATGGCTACACCTTC.

The V and J genes are TRBV5-6 and TRBJ1-5, with 8 bases fitting TRBD1. CDR1 is SGHDT, CDR2 YYEEEE, per germline. The CDR3 runs to 14 residues. Trimming took 5 bases from V and 5 from J; bases not matched to a gene: 6. CDR3 DNA sequence: TGTGCCAGCAGTCCAGGGGGCGAATATCAGCCCCAGCATTTT. This encodes CASSPGGEYQPQHF.

The chain carries TRBV19 and TRBJ1-5; possibly TRBD1 for D (5 bases). This CDR3 contains 17 residues. V lost 1 base, J lost 0 bases, and 13 bases lay in between. Germline lookup yields CDR1 LNHDA and CDR2 SQIVND (reference sequence). The CDR3 DNA is TGTGCCAGTAGTATAGTAGGTCCGGGGGGTAGCAATCAGCCCCAGCATTTT. Translation: CASSIVGPGGSNQPQHF. Looking up the rest from reference TRBV19 and TRBJ1-5 gives the full variable domain: DGGITQSPKYLFRKEGQNVTLSCEQNLNHDAMYWYRQDPGQGLRLIYYSQIVNDFQKGDIAEGYSVSREKKESFPLTVTSAQKNPTAFYLCASSIVGPGGSNQPQHFGDGTRLSIL.